One and the same sample provided the 5 T cell receptor beta chains below, sequenced in a study of blood T cell repertoires in COVID-19. Assay: immunoSEQ multiplex PCR; the TCRdb copy retains only in-frame clones and omits some. The sample holds about 370,000 clones; more than 80% are singletons and the top ten take around 3%. Material: peripheral blood. The receptors stem from a woman aged 25 to 39 with COVID-19, enrolled during active disease.

This chain uses TRBV6-6 with TRBJ1-2, with D perhaps TRBD1 (5 bases). V was cut by 5 bases and J by 0 bases, with 10 bases left in between. The germline CDR1 and CDR2 sequences are MNHNY and SVGAGI (reference sequence). The CDR3 runs 14 residues. For the CDR3, the DNA is TGTGCCAGCAGTCACCAGACAGCTAACTATGGCTACACCTTC. As protein: CASSHQTANYGYTF.

J is TRBJ2-3 and V is TRBV5-1; 7 bases line up with TRBD1. Germline-derived CDR1 and CDR2 are SGHRS and YFSETQ. The CDR3 spans 14 residues. Trimming at V came to 4 bases and at J to 4 bases, leaving 6 bases not matched to a gene. The CDR3 loop reads CASSEDRASDTQYF. CDR3 DNA: TGCGCCAGCAGCGAAGACAGGGCCTCAGATACGCAGTATTTT.

The J gene is TRBJ2-3, the V gene TRBV5-1; possibly TRBD1 for D (5 bases). Trimming left V 0 bases short and J 4 bases short, with 9 bases between. Germline V CDR1 and CDR2: SGHRS, YFSETQ. The CDR3 spans 14 residues. The CDR3 DNA reads TGCGCCAGCAGCTTGGGGCAGGGCGCAGATACGCAGTATTTT. Translating gives CASSLGQGADTQYF.

The chain is built from TRBV13 and TRBJ1-2; D ambiguous. The CDR3 has 12 residues. V was trimmed by 4 bases and J by 2 bases, leaving 5 bases between them. The germline V gene encodes CDR1 PRHDT and CDR2 FYEKMQ (reference sequence). The CDR3: CASSSGNYGYTF. In nucleotides, the CDR3 is TGTGCCAGCAGCTCGGGGAACTATGGCTACACCTTC.

The chain uses TRBV29-1 and TRBJ1-1; 7 bases are a match to TRBD1. Germline V gene lookup returns CDR1 SQVTM and CDR2 ANQGSEA. CDR3 size: 15 residues. J lost 7 bases, V lost 2 bases, and 13 bases had no gene match. The CDR3 loop is CSVEPLGQRFFEAFF. The CDR3 nucleotides are TGCAGCGTTGAACCTCTGGGACAGAGATTTTTTGAAGCTTTCTTT.